This TCR beta chain comes out of a study of cytotoxic CD8 clonotypes in ibrutinib-treated CLL. As concerns this clone: Its antigen is unidentified.

Deep sequencing aimed at 1 in 200,000 to 1 in 1 million T cells' resolution. Sequencing used immunoSEQ multiplex PCR; TCRdb keeps in-frame clones, though not all of them. The sample lists tens of thousands of clones, 75% to 90% seen once, with over 20% in the top ten. The V gene's germline CDR1 is SNHLY and CDR2 FYNNEI. V lost 4 bases and J lost 0, with 15 bases in between. CDR3 length: 16 residues. Study-level points and caveats: Against age-matched healthy donors, baseline clonality ran higher and tracked circulating CD8+ T-cell counts.

The sequencing here drew on PBMCs, taken after 24 months of ibrutinib treatment. This chain joins TRBV2 and TRBJ2-5, with D perhaps matching TRBD1 (6 bases). This sequence was found in a human donor with chronic lymphocytic leukemia. The CDR3 sequence: CASSVSRKGDQETQYF. CDR3 sequence (DNA): TGTGCCAGCAGTGTTAGTCGTAAGGGGGACCAAGAGACCCAGTACTTC.